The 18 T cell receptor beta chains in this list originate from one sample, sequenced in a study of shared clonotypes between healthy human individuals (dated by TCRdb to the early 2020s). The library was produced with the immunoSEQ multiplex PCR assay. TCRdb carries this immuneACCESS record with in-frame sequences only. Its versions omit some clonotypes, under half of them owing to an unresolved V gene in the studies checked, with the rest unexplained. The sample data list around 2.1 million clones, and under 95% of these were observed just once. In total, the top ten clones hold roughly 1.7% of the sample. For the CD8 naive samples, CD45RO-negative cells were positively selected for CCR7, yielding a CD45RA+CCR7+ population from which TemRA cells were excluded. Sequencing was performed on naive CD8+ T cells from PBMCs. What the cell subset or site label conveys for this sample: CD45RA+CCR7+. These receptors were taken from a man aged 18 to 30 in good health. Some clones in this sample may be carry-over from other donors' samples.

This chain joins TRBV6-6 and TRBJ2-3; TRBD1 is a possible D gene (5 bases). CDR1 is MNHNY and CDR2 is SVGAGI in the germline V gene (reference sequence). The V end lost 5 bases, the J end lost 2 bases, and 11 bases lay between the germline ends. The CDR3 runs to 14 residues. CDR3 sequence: CASSVQDTTDTQYF. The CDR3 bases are TGTGCCAGCAGTGTACAGGATACCACAGATACGCAGTATTTT.

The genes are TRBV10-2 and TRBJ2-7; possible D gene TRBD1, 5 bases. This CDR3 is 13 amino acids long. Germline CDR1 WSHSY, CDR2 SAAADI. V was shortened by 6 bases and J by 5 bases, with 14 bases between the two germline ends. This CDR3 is CASRAPGFNEQYF. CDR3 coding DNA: TGCGCCAGCAGAGCCCCAGGGTTCAACGAGCAGTACTTC.

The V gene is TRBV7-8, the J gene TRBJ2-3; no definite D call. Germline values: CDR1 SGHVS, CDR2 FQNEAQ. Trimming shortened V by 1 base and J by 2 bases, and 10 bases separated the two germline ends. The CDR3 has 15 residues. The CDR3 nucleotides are TGTGCCAGCAGCTTAGTGTCCCGGACCACAGATACGCAGTATTTT. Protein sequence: CASSLVSRTTDTQYF.

The CDR3 sequence: CASRNNAGLSTDTQYF. The CDR3, as DNA: TGTGCCAGCAGGAACAACGCAGGGTTAAGCACAGATACGCAGTATTTT. The rearrangement joins TRBV27 to TRBJ2-3; tentatively, D is TRBD1 (5 bases). This CDR3 contains 16 residues. Germline V gene data show CDR1 as MNHEY and CDR2 as SMNVEV (reference sequence). The germline V and J ends were trimmed by 6 bases and 0 bases, with 16 bases remaining between them.

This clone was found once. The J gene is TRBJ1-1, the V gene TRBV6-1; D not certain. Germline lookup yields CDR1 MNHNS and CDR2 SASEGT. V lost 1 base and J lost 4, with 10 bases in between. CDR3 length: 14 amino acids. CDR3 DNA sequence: TGTGCCAGCAGTGAAGGAGGGTGGGGCACTGAAGCTTTCTTT. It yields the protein CASSEGGWGTEAFF.

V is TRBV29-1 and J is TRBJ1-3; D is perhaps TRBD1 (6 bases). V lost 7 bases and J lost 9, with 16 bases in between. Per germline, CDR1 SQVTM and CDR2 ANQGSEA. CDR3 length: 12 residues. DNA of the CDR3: TGCAGCGGCTGGACGGTGACAGGCACCATATATTTT. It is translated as CSGWTVTGTIYF.

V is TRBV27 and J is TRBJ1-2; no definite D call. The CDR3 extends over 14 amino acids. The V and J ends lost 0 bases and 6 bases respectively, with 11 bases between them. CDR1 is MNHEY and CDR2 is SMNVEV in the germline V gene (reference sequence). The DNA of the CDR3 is TGTGCCAGCAGTTTATCTGTGGGGATCCATGGCTACACCTTC. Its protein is CASSLSVGIHGYTF.

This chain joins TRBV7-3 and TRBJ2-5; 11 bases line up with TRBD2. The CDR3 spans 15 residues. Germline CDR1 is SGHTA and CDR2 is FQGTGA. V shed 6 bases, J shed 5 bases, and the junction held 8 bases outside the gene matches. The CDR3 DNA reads TGTGCCAGCAGTTTAGCGGGAGGGCTTCGGGAGACCCAGTACTTC. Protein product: CASSLAGGLRETQYF.

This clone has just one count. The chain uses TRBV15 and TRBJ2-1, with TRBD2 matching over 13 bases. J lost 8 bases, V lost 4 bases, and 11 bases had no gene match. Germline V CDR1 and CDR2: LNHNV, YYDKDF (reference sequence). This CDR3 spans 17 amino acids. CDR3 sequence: CATSTTSGRASVDEQFF. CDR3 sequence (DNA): TGTGCCACCAGCACCACTAGCGGGAGGGCCTCCGTGGATGAGCAGTTCTTC.

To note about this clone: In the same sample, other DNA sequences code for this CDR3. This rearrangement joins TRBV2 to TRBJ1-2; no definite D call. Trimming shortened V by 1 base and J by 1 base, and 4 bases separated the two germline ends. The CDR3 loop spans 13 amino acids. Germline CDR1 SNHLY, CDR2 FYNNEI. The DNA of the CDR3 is TGTGCCAGCAGTGAAGGGGGTAACTATGGCTACACCTTC. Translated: CASSEGGNYGYTF.

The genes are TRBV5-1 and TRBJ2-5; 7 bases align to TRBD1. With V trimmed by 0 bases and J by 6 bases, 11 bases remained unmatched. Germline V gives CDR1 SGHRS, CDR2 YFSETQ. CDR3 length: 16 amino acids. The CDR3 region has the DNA TGCGCCAGCAGCTTGGAGAACAGGGGAGTCAGGCAGACCCAGTACTTC. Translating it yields CASSLENRGVRQTQYF.

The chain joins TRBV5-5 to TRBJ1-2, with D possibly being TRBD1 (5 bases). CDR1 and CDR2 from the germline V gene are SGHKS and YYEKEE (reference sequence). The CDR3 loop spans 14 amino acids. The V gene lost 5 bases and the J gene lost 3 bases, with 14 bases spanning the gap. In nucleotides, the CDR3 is TGTGCCAGCAGGAGGGACCCCCGCGACTATGGCTACACCTTC. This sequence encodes CASRRDPRDYGYTF.

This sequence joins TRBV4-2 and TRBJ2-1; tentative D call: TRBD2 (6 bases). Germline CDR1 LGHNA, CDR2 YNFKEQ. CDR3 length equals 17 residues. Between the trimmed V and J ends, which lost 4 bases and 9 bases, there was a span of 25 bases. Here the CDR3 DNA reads TGTGCCAGCAGCCGGGACGCCCTGACGGGAACCGGGGGTGAGCAGTTCTTC. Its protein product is CASSRDALTGTGGEQFF.

As DNA, the CDR3 is TGTGCCAGCAGCTTAGATATTCGGGAGCAGTACTTC. Amino acids: CASSLDIREQYF. The V call is TRBV7-9, the J call TRBJ2-7; D is ambiguous. CDR1 and CDR2 from the germline V gene are SEHNR and FQNEAQ (reference sequence). CDR3 length: 12 amino acids. V gave up 1 base and J gave up 7 bases, with 8 bases separating them.

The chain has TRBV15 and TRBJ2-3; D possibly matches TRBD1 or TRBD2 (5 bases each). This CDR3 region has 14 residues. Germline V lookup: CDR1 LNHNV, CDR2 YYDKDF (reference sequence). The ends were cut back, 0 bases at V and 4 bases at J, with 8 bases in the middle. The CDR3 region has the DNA TGTGCCACCAGCAGAGATCAGGGACCAGATACGCAGTATTTT. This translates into CATSRDQGPDTQYF.

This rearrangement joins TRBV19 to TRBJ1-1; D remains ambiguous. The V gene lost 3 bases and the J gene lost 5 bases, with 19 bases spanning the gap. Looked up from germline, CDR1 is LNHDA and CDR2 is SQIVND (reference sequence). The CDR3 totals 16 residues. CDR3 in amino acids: CASSIPGQNEETEAFF. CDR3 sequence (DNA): TGTGCCAGTAGTATCCCCGGCCAGAACGAGGAAACTGAAGCTTTCTTT.

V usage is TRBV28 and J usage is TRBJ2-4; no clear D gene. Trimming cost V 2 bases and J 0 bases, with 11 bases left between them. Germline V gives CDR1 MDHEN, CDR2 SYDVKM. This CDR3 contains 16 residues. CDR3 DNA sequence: TGTGCCAGCAGTTTAAGTAGTGTAATAGCCAAAAACATTCAGTACTTC. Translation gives CASSLSSVIAKNIQYF.

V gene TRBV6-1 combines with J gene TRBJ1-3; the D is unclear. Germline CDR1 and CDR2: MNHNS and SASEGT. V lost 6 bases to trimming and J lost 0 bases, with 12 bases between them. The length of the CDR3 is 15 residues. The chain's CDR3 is CASRPYVSSGNTIYF. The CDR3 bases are TGTGCCAGCAGGCCCTATGTCAGCTCTGGAAACACCATATATTTT.